This T cell receptor beta chain derives from a study of blood T cells in healthy people across ages. Study results and caveats: Per million T cells, the diversity of TCR beta decreased roughly linearly as age advanced. A strong correlation between TCR beta diversity and naive T cell percentage was seen. Long-lived donors exceeded aged donors in naive CD4+ cells and diversity.

This clonotype came up a few times. Its antigen is not identified. A read error may explain this, as a much larger clone is one base away. It was with a sample-barcoded 5' primer and a J-beta primer mix that a second PCR of roughly 7 to 12 cycles was run. MiXCR was run by TCRdb on the 5' RACE reads, yielding one entry per CDR3 protein. Here the sample spans over 550,000 distinct CDR3 sequences, around 31% being singletons. Germline assignment: CDR1 SGHRS and CDR2 YFSETQ. V was clipped by 7 bases and J by 2 bases, with 13 bases between them. The CDR3 extends over 14 amino acids. The chain recombines TRBV5-1 with TRBJ2-1, with D unresolved. The sequencing sample was made of blood. The TCR comes from a woman of 80 years or more in good health. CDR3 nucleotides: TGCGCCAGCGGCTGCAGTACAACCTACAATGAGCAGTTCTTC. Translated, it gives CASGCSTTYNEQFF.